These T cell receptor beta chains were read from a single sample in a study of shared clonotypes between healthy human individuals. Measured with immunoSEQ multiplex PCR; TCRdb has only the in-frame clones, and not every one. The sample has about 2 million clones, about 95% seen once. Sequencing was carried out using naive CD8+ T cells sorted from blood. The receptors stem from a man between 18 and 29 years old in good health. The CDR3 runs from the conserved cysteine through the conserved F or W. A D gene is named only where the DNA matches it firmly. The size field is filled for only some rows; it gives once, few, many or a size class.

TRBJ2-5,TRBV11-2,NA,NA,CASSSSGEETQYF,TGTGCCAGCAGCTCCTCGGGGGAAGAGACCCAGTACTTC
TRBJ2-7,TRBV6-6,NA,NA,CASRPWASGYEQYF,TGTGCCAGCAGACCATGGGCGTCGGGCTACGAGCAGTACTTC
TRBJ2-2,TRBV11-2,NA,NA,CASSSPLGFYQPGELFF,TGTGCCAGCAGCTCCCCCTTGGGTTTCTACCAACCCGGGGAGCTGTTTTTT
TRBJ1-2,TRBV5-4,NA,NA,CASSLGPVMANYGYTF,TGTGCCAGCAGCTTGGGTCCCGTGATGGCTAACTATGGCTACACCTTC
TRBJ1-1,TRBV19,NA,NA,CASSPGIGTEAFF,TGTGCCAGTAGTCCAGGGATCGGGACTGAAGCTTTCTTT
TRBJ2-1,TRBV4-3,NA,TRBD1,CASSQILTGGFDNEQFF,TGCGCCAGCAGCCAAATTCTGACAGGGGGGTTTGACAATGAGCAGTTCTTC
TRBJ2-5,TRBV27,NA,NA,CASSPLAGAQETQYF,TGTGCCAGCAGTCCCTTAGCCGGGGCCCAAGAGACCCAGTACTTC
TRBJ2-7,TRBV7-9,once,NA,CASSLAMSGGLIYEQYF,TGTGCCAGCAGCTTAGCTATGTCGGGGGGCTTGATATACGAGCAGTACTTC
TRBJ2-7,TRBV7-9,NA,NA,CASSLDTSSEYF,TGTGCCAGCAGCCTCGACACTTCATCCGAGTACTTC
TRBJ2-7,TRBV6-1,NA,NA,CASSATPGTGYEQYF,TGTGCCAGCAGTGCGACGCCCGGGACGGGCTACGAGCAGTACTTC
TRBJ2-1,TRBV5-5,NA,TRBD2,CASSLDGTSGSGFNYNEQFF,TGTGCCAGCAGCTTGGACGGGACTAGCGGGAGCGGCTTTAACTACAATGAGCAGTTCTTC
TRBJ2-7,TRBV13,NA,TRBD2,CASSWGLAGGEQYF,TGTGCCAGCAGCTGGGGACTAGCGGGAGGCGAGCAGTACTTC
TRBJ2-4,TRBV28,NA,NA,CASSEIQGLLTKNIQYF,TGTGCCAGCAGTGAAATACAGGGACTCCTTACAAAAAACATTCAGTACTTC
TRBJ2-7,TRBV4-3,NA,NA,CASSQDWGRGTNEQYF,TGCGCCAGCAGCCAAGATTGGGGTCGCGGAACTAACGAGCAGTACTTC
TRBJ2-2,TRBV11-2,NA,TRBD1,CASSSKQGIHGELFF,TGTGCCAGCAGCTCCAAACAGGGGATTCACGGGGAGCTGTTTTTT
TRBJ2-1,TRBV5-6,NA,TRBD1,CASSLGADRRINEQFF,TGTGCCAGCAGCTTGGGCGCGGACAGGCGGATCAATGAGCAGTTCTTC
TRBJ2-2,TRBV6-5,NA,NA,CASSYLPLTGELFF,TGTGCCAGCAGTTACTTACCATTAACCGGGGAGCTGTTTTTT
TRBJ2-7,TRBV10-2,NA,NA,CASVQGIEQYF,TGCGCCAGCGTCCAGGGTATCGAGCAGTACTTC
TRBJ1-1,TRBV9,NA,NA,CASSQDPTNTEAFF,TGTGCCAGCAGCCAAGACCCCACCAACACTGAAGCTTTCTTT
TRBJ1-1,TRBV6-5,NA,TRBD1,CASSYGTGDTEAFF,TGTGCCAGCAGTTACGGGACAGGGGACACTGAAGCTTTCTTT
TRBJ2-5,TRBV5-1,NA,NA,CASRSVQQETQYF,TGCGCCAGCAGGTCCGTACAGCAAGAGACCCAGTACTTC
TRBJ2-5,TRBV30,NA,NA,CAWSEGSQETQYF,TGTGCCTGGAGTGAAGGGAGCCAAGAGACCCAGTACTTC
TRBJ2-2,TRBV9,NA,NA,CASSVDGTGELFF,TGTGCCAGCAGCGTGGACGGCACCGGGGAGCTGTTTTTT
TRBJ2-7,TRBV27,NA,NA,CASRPIGSPYEQYF,TGTGCCAGCAGGCCCATAGGGAGCCCCTACGAGCAGTACTTC
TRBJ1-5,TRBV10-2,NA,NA,CASSDATVGPNQPQHF,TGCGCCAGCAGTGACGCGACAGTGGGCCCCAATCAGCCCCAGCATTTT
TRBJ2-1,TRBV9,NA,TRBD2,CASSLASGGVYEQFF,TGTGCCAGCTCCCTCGCTAGCGGGGGGGTCTATGAGCAGTTCTTC
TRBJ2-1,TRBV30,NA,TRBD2,CAWSTTIAGTSYNEQFF,TGTGCCTGGAGTACTACCATAGCGGGTACCTCCTACAATGAGCAGTTCTTC